The 25 T cell receptor beta chains given below trace back to one sample, sequenced in a study of blood T cell repertoires in COVID-19. Profiled with immunoSEQ multiplex PCR; TCRdb holds only in-frame clones, not every one. The repertoire includes some 250,000 clones, about 88% of them detected once, and more than 6.5% sits in the top ten. Sample: peripheral blood. Every receptor here comes from a woman in her 70s with active or convalescent COVID-19.

The CDR3 region has the DNA TGTGCCAGCAGTTTAGCGGGAGATGAAAAACTGTTTTTT. Its translation is CASSLAGDEKLFF. The chain couples TRBV27 to TRBJ1-4; D is unresolved. With 2 bases removed from V and 6 bases from J, the gap between germline ends came to 7 bases. The germline gives CDR1 MNHEY, CDR2 SMNVEV (reference sequence). This CDR3 has 13 amino acids.

Here the CDR3 reads CASSPEQGNYGYTF. CDR3 bases: TGTGCCAGCTCACCAGAACAGGGAAACTATGGCTACACCTTC. This chain links TRBV18 with TRBJ1-2; tentatively, D is TRBD1 (6 bases). Trimming stripped 2 bases from V and 2 bases from J, with 9 bases between. This CDR3 has 14 residues. The germline V gene has CDR1 KGHSH and CDR2 LQKENI.

The chain has TRBV5-6 and TRBJ2-5; 7 bases are a match to TRBD2. With V trimmed by 2 bases and J by 4 bases, 5 bases remained unmatched. This CDR3 has 14 amino acids. Germline-derived CDR1 and CDR2 are SGHDT and YYEEEE. In nucleotides, the CDR3 is TGTGCCAGCAGCTTTAGGGGAGGGTTAGAGACCCAGTACTTC. Protein product: CASSFRGGLETQYF.

Only one count was recorded for this clone. This chain connects TRBV6-5 to TRBJ1-3, with D possibly TRBD1 on 5 matching bases. Trimming shortened V by 5 bases and J by 7 bases, and 18 bases separated the two germline ends. Germline assignment: CDR1 MNHEY and CDR2 SVGAGI. The CDR3 is 15 residues long. CDR3 bases: TGTGCCAGCAGTACAGCCCGGGGGATGGGGAACACCATATATTTT. Translated: CASSTARGMGNTIYF.

Note on this clone: This sample includes further DNA sequences coding for the same CDR3. The chain recombines TRBV19 with TRBJ2-6; the D is unclear. Germline loops: CDR1 LNHDA, CDR2 SQIVND (reference sequence). The CDR3 length is 13 residues. Deletions cut 4 bases from V and 4 bases from J, with 5 bases between. This chain's CDR3 is CASSTSGANVLTF. The CDR3 nucleotides are TGTGCCAGTAGTACTTCCGGGGCCAACGTCCTGACTTTC.

The chain recombines TRBV7-9 with TRBJ1-2; possible D gene TRBD1, 6 bases. With 1 base removed from V and 7 bases from J, the gap between germline ends came to 16 bases. Germline V lookup: CDR1 SEHNR, CDR2 FQNEAQ (reference sequence). The CDR3 extends over 15 amino acids. The CDR3: CASSLGTGLLGGYTF. DNA for the CDR3: TGTGCCAGCAGCTTAGGAACAGGGTTGTTGGGTGGCTACACCTTC.

This clone was seen more than once but under ten times. The chain combines TRBV15 with TRBJ1-1; no reliable D call. CDR1 is LNHNV, CDR2 YYDKDF, per germline (reference sequence). V was cut by 1 base and J by 1 base, with 13 bases left in between. This CDR3 contains 16 residues. This chain's CDR3 is CATSRVNGRGNTEAFF. The CDR3 DNA reads as TGTGCCACCAGCAGAGTTAACGGGCGGGGGAACACTGAAGCTTTCTTT.

V and J are TRBV5-4 and TRBJ1-1; 7 bases fit TRBD1. Trimming cost V 4 bases and J 3 bases; bases outside gene matches: 3. The CDR3 sequence is 13 residues long. CDR1 is SGHNT, CDR2 YYREEE, per germline (reference sequence). The CDR3 nucleotides are TGTGCCAGCAGCCGAGACAGGGACACTGAAGCTTTCTTT. Amino acid sequence: CASSRDRDTEAFF.

This clone was recorded once. The rearrangement uses TRBV7-6 and TRBJ1-1, with 7 positions matching TRBD1. This CDR3 has 18 amino acids. Germline lookup yields CDR1 SGHVS and CDR2 FNYEAQ. V dropped 3 bases and J dropped 1; count of bases not matched to a gene: 14. The CDR3 nucleotides read TGTGCCAGCAGCTTCCCCCGACAGGGAAACAGAGAGAACACTGAAGCTTTCTTT. This codes for CASSFPRQGNRENTEAFF.

The chain links TRBV5-1 to TRBJ1-1, with 7 bases fitting TRBD1. The CDR3 runs to 14 residues. Germline-derived CDR1 and CDR2 are SGHRS and YFSETQ. V lost 4 bases, J lost 0 bases, and 3 bases stayed unmatched. The CDR3 loop is CASSPTGMNTEAFF. The CDR3 region has the DNA TGCGCCAGCAGCCCGACAGGGATGAACACTGAAGCTTTCTTT.

The genes are TRBV7-9 and TRBJ1-2; TRBD1 is a possible D gene (6 bases). The CDR3 has 13 residues. V shed 8 bases and J shed 3 bases, with 13 bases lying between them. Looked up from germline, CDR1 is SEHNR and CDR2 is FQNEAQ (reference sequence). The CDR3 loop is CASEGGIYYGYTF. As DNA, the CDR3 is TGTGCCAGCGAAGGGGGAATCTACTATGGCTACACCTTC.

The CDR3 DNA reads as TGTGCCAGCAGTTACACGGCGGGGCTACCTGGAGAGACCCAGTACTTC. It is translated as CASSYTAGLPGETQYF. This chain links TRBV6-5 with TRBJ2-5; a weak D match, TRBD2 (6 bases). Germline-derived CDR1 and CDR2 are MNHEY and SVGAGI. Trimming took 2 bases from V and 4 from J, leaving 17 bases between them. The CDR3 extends over 16 amino acids.

This clone appeared a single time. The J gene is TRBJ1-2, the V gene TRBV2; the D gene is possibly TRBD1 (6 bases). Germline V gene sequence: CDR1 SNHLY, CDR2 FYNNEI. The CDR3 consists of 14 residues. V gave up 4 bases and J gave up 5 bases, with 14 bases separating them. In nucleotides, the CDR3 is TGTGCCAGCAGTGTGGAAGACAGGATATATGGCTACACCTTC. The encoded protein is CASSVEDRIYGYTF.

The gene calls are TRBV5-4 and TRBJ2-3, with D perhaps matching TRBD1 (5 bases). Trimming pared 2 bases from V and 4 bases from J, leaving 11 bases between. Germline V gives CDR1 SGHNT, CDR2 YYREEE (reference sequence). The CDR3 totals 14 residues. Here the CDR3 DNA reads TGTGCCAGCAGCTTCAGGACATATCCAGATACGCAGTATTTT. Translation gives CASSFRTYPDTQYF.

The chain employs TRBV5-8 and TRBJ2-2; the D gene is possibly TRBD2 (6 bases). The CDR3 runs 16 residues. Trimming shortened V by 6 bases and J by 2 bases, and 17 bases separated the two germline ends. The V gene's germline CDR1 is SGHTS and CDR2 YDEGEE. CDR3 sequence: CASTPEGLRNTGELFF. CDR3 coding DNA: TGTGCCAGCACCCCTGAGGGACTTCGTAACACCGGGGAGCTGTTTTTT.

A single count supports this clone. A read error may produce the germline difference seen at one junction end. This rearrangement joins TRBV24-1 to TRBJ1-1; 8 nucleotides match TRBD1. CDR3 size: 12 residues. CDR1 is KGHDR and CDR2 is SFDVKD in the germline V gene. The CDR3 nucleotides read TGTGCCACCAGTGATTCGGGACAGGTATTCATTTTT. This codes for CATSDSGQVFIF.

The chain has TRBV7-6 and TRBJ1-2, with D unclear. Deletions cut 4 bases from V and 0 bases from J, with 9 bases between. The CDR3 contains 14 residues. The germline gives CDR1 SGHVS, CDR2 FNYEAQ. The CDR3 is CASSSGNSNYGYTF. The CDR3 nucleotides read TGTGCCAGCAGCTCGGGGAATTCTAACTATGGCTACACCTTC.

The chain links TRBV7-6 to TRBJ2-2; D gene unclear. V lost 2 bases to trimming and J lost 1 base, with 11 bases between them. The CDR3 has 16 amino acids. Germline loops: CDR1 SGHVS, CDR2 FNYEAQ. CDR3: CASSLYGPRNTGELFF. As DNA, the CDR3 is TGTGCCAGCAGCTTATATGGGCCGAGGAACACCGGGGAGCTGTTTTTT.

This sequence joins TRBV9 and TRBJ2-7, with TRBD1 matching over 8 bases. V lost 3 bases and J lost 3; bases outside the gene matches: 2. Germline V gene data show CDR1 as SGDLS and CDR2 as YYNGEE. This CDR3 is 13 amino acids long. As DNA, the CDR3 is TGTGCCAGCAGCGGGGGGACAGGCTACGAGCAGTACTTC. The encoded protein is CASSGGTGYEQYF.

The V and J genes are TRBV6-5 and TRBJ2-1; 8 positions match TRBD2. The CDR3 spans 15 residues. The germline gives CDR1 MNHEY, CDR2 SVGAGI. V was clipped by 5 bases and J by 8 bases; unmatched bases: 11. The CDR3 DNA is TGTGCCAGCAGTACCCGGGGGGGTATCGATCATGAGCAGTTCTTC. The encoded protein is CASSTRGGIDHEQFF.

The V gene is TRBV5-1, the J gene TRBJ2-5; TRBD1 might be the D (6 bases). The germline V gene has CDR1 SGHRS and CDR2 YFSETQ. V was trimmed by 0 bases and J by 5 bases, leaving 8 bases between them. The CDR3 runs to 13 residues. CDR3 protein: CASSLGTVETQYF. The DNA of the CDR3 is TGCGCCAGCAGCTTGGGGACAGTGGAGACCCAGTACTTC.

This chain joins TRBV11-2 and TRBJ1-5; 8 nucleotides agree with TRBD1. The germline CDR1 and CDR2 sequences are SGHAT and FQNNGV. CDR3 length: 15 amino acids. The V gene end was trimmed by 3 bases and the J gene end by 3 bases; junction bases not matched to a gene: 4. The CDR3 region has the DNA TGTGCCAGCAGCTTTGGGCAGGGGGCCAATCAGCCCCAGCATTTT. Protein sequence: CASSFGQGANQPQHF.

This clone came up once. The chain carries TRBV7-2 and TRBJ1-1, with 8 positions matching TRBD1. V lost 5 bases, J lost 3 bases, and 5 bases stayed unmatched. Germline CDR1 and CDR2: SGHTA and FQGNSA. The CDR3 is 14 residues long. The CDR3 here is CASSERQGYTEAFF. Here the CDR3 DNA reads TGTGCCAGCAGCGAACGACAGGGGTACACTGAAGCTTTCTTT.

This chain connects TRBV28 to TRBJ1-5; D remains unclear. V was shortened by 8 bases and J by 7 bases, with 12 bases between the two germline ends. Germline CDR1 and CDR2: MDHEN and SYDVKM. This CDR3 has 12 residues. CDR3 bases: TGTGCCAGCCGAGCCCCAGCGCAGCCCCAGCATTTT. Encoded protein: CASRAPAQPQHF.

The chain combines TRBV5-8 with TRBJ2-1; D perhaps matches TRBD2 (5 bases). CDR1 SGHTS and CDR2 YDEGEE come from the germline V gene. The CDR3 loop spans 13 amino acids. V was shortened by 2 bases and J by 4 bases, with 7 bases between the two germline ends. The CDR3 nucleotides are TGTGCCAGCAGCTTCGGGGTATACAATGAGCAGTTCTTC. This encodes CASSFGVYNEQFF.